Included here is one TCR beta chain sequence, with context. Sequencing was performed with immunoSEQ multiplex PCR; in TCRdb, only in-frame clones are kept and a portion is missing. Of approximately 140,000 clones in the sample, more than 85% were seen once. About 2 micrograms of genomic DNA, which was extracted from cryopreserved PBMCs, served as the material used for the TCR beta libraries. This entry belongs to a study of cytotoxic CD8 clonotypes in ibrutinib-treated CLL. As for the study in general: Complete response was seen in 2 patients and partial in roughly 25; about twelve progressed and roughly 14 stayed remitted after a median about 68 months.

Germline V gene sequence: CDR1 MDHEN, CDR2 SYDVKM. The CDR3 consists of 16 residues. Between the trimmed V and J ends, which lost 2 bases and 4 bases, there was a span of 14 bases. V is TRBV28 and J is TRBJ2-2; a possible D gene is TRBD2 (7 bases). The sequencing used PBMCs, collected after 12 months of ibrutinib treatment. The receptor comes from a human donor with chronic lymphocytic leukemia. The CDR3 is CASSLRGALGTGELFF. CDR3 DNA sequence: TGTGCCAGCAGTTTACGGGGGGCACTTGGCACCGGGGAGCTGTTTTTT.